In its sample, the clone carrying this T cell receptor beta chain was seen a few times. Its antigen is undetermined. This sample stems from a study of cytomegalovirus exposure and HLA in healthy donors. Overall study: Samples from HLA-typed donors yielded about 86 million unique TCRs in an early data release. Study outcomes and limitations: In a later analysis, parvovirus B19, influenza, CMV and Epstein-Barr virus appeared linked to several top co-occurrence clusters. There were a few CMV-associated chains whose specificity for CMV antigens was confirmed in vitro. Later work showed greater clonal expansion in HLA-associated TCR beta chains than in equally common others.

PCR was performed using 60 Vbeta and 13 Jbeta primers. The repertoire was sequenced with immunoSEQ multiplex PCR; TCRdb's copy has only in-frame clones and lacks some. Seen here are 250,000 to 350,000 clones, about 80% observed once, and the top ten hold more than 0.3%. V gave up 6 bases and J gave up 8 bases, with 14 bases separating them. Germline CDR1 and CDR2: MNHEY and SVGAGI. The CDR3 covers 13 residues. This TCR came from a girl aged 2-9 years in good health and CMV-seronegative. The sample consisted of PBMCs. V gene TRBV6-5 combines with J gene TRBJ1-3; D remains unclear. The CDR3 sequence is CASRNAYGDTIYF. The CDR3 coding sequence is TGTGCCAGCAGAAACGCGTACGGGGACACCATATATTTT.